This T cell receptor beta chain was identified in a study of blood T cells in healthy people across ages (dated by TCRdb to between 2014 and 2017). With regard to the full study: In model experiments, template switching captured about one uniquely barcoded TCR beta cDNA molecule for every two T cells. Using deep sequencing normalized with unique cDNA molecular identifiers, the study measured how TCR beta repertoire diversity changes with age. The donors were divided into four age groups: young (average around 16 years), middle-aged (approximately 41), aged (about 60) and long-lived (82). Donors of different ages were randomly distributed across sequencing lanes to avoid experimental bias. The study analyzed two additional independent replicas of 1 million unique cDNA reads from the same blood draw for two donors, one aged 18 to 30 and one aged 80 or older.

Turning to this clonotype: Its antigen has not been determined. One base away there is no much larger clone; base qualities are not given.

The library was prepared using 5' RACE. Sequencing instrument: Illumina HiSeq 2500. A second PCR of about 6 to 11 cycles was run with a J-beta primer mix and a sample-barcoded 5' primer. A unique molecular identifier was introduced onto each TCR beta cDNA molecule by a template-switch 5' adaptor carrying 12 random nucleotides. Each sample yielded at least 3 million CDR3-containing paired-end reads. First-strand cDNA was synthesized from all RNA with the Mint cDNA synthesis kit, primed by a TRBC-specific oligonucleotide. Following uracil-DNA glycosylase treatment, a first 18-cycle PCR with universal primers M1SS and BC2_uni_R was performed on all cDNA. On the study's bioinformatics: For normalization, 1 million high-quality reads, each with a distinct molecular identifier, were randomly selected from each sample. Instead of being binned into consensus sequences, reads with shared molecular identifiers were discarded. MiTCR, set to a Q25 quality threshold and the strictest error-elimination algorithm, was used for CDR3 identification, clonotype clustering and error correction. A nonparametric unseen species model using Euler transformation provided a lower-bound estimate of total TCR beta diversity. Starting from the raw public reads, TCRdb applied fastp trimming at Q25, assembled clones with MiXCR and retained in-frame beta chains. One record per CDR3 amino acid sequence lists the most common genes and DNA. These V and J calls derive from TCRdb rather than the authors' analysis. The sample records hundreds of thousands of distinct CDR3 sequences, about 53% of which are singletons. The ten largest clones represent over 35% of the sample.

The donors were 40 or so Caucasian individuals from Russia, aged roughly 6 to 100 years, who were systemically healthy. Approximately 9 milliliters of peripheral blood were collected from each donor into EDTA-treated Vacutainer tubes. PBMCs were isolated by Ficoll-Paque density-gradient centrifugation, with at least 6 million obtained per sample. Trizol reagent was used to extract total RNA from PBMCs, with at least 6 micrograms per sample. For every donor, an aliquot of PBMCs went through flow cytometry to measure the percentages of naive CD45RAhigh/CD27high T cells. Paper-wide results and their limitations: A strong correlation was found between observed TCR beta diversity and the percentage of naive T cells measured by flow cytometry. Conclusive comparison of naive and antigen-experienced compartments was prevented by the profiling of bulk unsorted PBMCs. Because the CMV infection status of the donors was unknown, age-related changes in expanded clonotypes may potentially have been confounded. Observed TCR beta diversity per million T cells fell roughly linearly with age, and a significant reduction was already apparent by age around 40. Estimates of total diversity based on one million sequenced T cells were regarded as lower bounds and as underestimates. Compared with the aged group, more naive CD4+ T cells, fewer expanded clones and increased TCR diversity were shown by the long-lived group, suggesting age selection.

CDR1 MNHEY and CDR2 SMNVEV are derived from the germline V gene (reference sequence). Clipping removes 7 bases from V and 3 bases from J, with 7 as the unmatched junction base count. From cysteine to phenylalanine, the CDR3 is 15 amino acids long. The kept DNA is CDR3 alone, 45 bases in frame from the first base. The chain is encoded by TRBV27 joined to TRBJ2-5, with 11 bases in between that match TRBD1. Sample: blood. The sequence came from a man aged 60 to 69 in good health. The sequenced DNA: TGTGCCAGCACCCGGACAGGGGGCCCTGAAGAGACCCAGTACTTC. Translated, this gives CASTRTGGPEETQYF.